Presented here are 22 T cell receptor beta chains from one specimen sequenced in a study of blood T cell repertoires in COVID-19. The method was immunoSEQ multiplex PCR; TCRdb's version includes in-frame clones alone and lacks a portion of them. The repertoire includes 270,000 or so clones, about 88% of them detected once, and about 4.6% sits in the top ten. The sequencing input was peripheral blood. The receptors come from a middle-aged woman who had recovered from COVID-19.

The gene calls are TRBV4-3 and TRBJ2-2; 8 bases line up with TRBD2. Looked up from germline, CDR1 is LGHNA and CDR2 is YSLEER. V was pared by 0 bases and J by 4 bases, with 7 bases of the junction left unmatched. The CDR3 consists of 17 residues. The CDR3 spells CASSQEGAGGGTGELFF. CDR3 sequence (DNA): TGCGCCAGCAGCCAAGAGGGGGCGGGAGGAGGCACCGGGGAGCTGTTTTTT.

The rearrangement joins TRBV24-1 to TRBJ2-1, with TRBD2 as a possible D gene (6 bases). V was pared by 4 bases and J by 4 bases, with 7 bases between. CDR3 length equals 13 residues. Germline CDR1 is KGHDR and CDR2 is SFDVKD. The CDR3 coding sequence is TGTGCCACCAGTGACCTAGCGTACAATGAGCAGTTCTTC. It is translated as CATSDLAYNEQFF.

This sequence joins TRBV19 and TRBJ2-5; 11 bases agree with TRBD2. Germline-derived CDR1 and CDR2 are LNHDA and SQIVND (reference sequence). V gave up 6 bases and J gave up 4 bases; unmatched junction bases: 7. The CDR3 runs 15 residues. The DNA of the CDR3 is TGTGCCAGTAGCCTGACTAGCGGGAACTTAGAGACCCAGTACTTC. Translation gives CASSLTSGNLETQYF.

The V call is TRBV19, the J call TRBJ2-2; 10 bases fit TRBD1. J lost 1 base, V lost 4 bases, and 9 bases had no gene match. The CDR3 contains 18 residues. The germline V gene has CDR1 LNHDA and CDR2 SQIVND (reference sequence). The CDR3 DNA sequence: TGTGCCAGTAGTAGGGCCCCGGGACAGGGGCTGAACACCGGGGAGCTGTTTTTT. Its translation: CASSRAPGQGLNTGELFF.

The V gene is TRBV18, the J gene TRBJ2-5; weak D call: TRBD1 (5 bases). Germline V lookup: CDR1 KGHSH, CDR2 LQKENI. V lost 1 base and J 4 bases, leaving 10 bases between the germline ends. The CDR3 runs to 14 residues. The CDR3: CASSPLPGPETQYF. Written as DNA, the CDR3 is TGTGCCAGCTCACCACTCCCAGGGCCAGAGACCCAGTACTTC.

The chain employs TRBV5-6 and TRBJ1-2; TRBD1 matches 7 bases. The junction had 5 bases not matched to a gene; V was cut back by 2 bases and J by 7 bases. Germline V gene data show CDR1 as SGHDT and CDR2 as YYEEEE. The CDR3 extends over 13 amino acids. DNA of the CDR3: TGTGCCAGCAGCTTTAGGGACAGAGGTGGCTACACCTTC. Amino acid sequence: CASSFRDRGGYTF.

The chain is built from TRBV5-1 and TRBJ2-1, with 7 nucleotides matching TRBD2. This CDR3 is 15 amino acids long. V lost 2 bases, J lost 4 bases, and 6 bases stayed unmatched. Germline values: CDR1 SGHRS, CDR2 YFSETQ. The CDR3 DNA reads TGCGCCAGCAGCTTTGGCGGGAGTGGGTACAATGAGCAGTTCTTC. Translating gives CASSFGGSGYNEQFF.

This rearrangement joins TRBV5-1 to TRBJ1-1, with D unresolved. V was clipped by 9 bases and J by 1 base, with 13 bases between them. This CDR3 has 13 amino acids. The germline CDR1 and CDR2 sequences are SGHRS and YFSETQ. The CDR3 is CATGPQPNTEAFF. The CDR3 nucleotides are TGCGCCACCGGCCCACAGCCGAACACTGAAGCTTTCTTT.

V usage is TRBV7-7 and J usage is TRBJ2-1; 12 bases align to TRBD2. CDR3 length: 20 amino acids. Germline V gene lookup returns CDR1 SSHAT and CDR2 FNYEAQ (reference sequence). V was pared by 5 bases and J by 0 bases, with 14 bases of the junction left unmatched. The CDR3 here is CASSNAVGLAGRSSYNEQFF. The CDR3 DNA reads as TGTGCCAGCAGCAATGCTGTAGGACTAGCGGGGCGGAGCTCCTACAATGAGCAGTTCTTC. Complete variable domain (other parts from reference TRBV7-7 and TRBJ2-1): GAGVSQSPRYKVTKRGQDVTLRCDPISSHATLYWYQQALGQGPEFLTYFNYEAQPDKSGLPSDRFSAERPEGSISTLTIQRTEQRDSAMYRCASSNAVGLAGRSSYNEQFFGPGTRLTVL.

The J gene is TRBJ1-2, the V gene TRBV27; TRBD1 agrees at 10 bases. Germline V gene lookup returns CDR1 MNHEY and CDR2 SMNVEV (reference sequence). This CDR3 has 15 residues. After removal of 7 bases from V and 4 bases from J, the junction contained 9 bases not matched to a gene. CDR3 DNA: TGTGCCAGCACTAAAACGACAGGGGGCGGCTATGGCTACACCTTC. Translated, it gives CASTKTTGGGYGYTF.

This clone was seen a single time. This sequence joins TRBV21-1 and TRBJ2-2; the table's D call, TRBD1, was not checked against the DNA. TRBV21-1 is annotated as a pseudogene. The CDR3 consists of 17 residues. The CDR3 region has the DNA TGTGCCAGCATCACACCGGGACAGGGGGGAGGCACCGGGGAGCTGTTTTTT. This encodes CASITPGQGGGTGELFF.

The gene calls are TRBV6-6 and TRBJ2-1; unclear D gene. Trimming took off 2 bases at V and 0 bases at J, with 5 bases between the two ends. The CDR3 runs to 14 residues. CDR1 is MNHNY and CDR2 is SVGAGI in the germline V gene (reference sequence). The CDR3 DNA reads TGTGCCAGCAGTTACCCGGGCTCCTACAATGAGCAGTTCTTC. Protein: CASSYPGSYNEQFF.

This sequence joins TRBV14 and TRBJ2-6, with 7 nucleotides matching TRBD1. This CDR3 has 16 amino acids. V gave up 3 bases and J gave up 1 base; unmatched junction bases: 3. Germline CDR1 SGHDN, CDR2 FVKESK. Here the CDR3 DNA reads TGTGCCAGCAGCCAGCCAGGGGGTTCTGGGGCCAACGTCCTGACTTTC. Translating it yields CASSQPGGSGANVLTF. The complete variable domain, with remaining parts taken from reference TRBV14 and TRBJ2-6, reads EAGVTQFPSHSVIEKGQTVTLRCDPISGHDNLYWYRRVMGKEIKFLLHFVKESKQDESGMPNNRFLAERTGGTYSTLKVQPAELEDSGVYFCASSQPGGSGANVLTFGAGSRLTVL.

The chain has TRBV2 and TRBJ1-3; D call uncertain. Germline V gene sequence: CDR1 SNHLY, CDR2 FYNNEI. The V end was cut by 3 bases, the J end by 4 bases, with 16 bases between. There are 16 residues in the CDR3. CDR3 nucleotides: TGTGCCAGCAGTGAGGGCTCGGAGGGCCCAGGAAACACCATATATTTT. Translated: CASSEGSEGPGNTIYF.

This clone showed up just a few times. The chain carries TRBV2 and TRBJ2-1, with TRBD2 matching 13 bases. Losses at the gene ends were 6 bases for V and 10 bases for J; bases not matched to a gene: 3. CDR1 and CDR2 from the germline V gene are SNHLY and FYNNEI. The CDR3 runs to 13 residues. CDR3 residues: CASRLAGGPEQFF. The CDR3 DNA reads as TGTGCCAGCAGACTAGCGGGGGGGCCCGAGCAGTTCTTC.

The chain employs TRBV25-1 and TRBJ2-7; D uncertain. Trimming shortened V by 8 bases and J by 6 bases, and 11 bases separated the two germline ends. This CDR3 comprises 11 residues. CDR1 MGHDK and CDR2 SYGVNS come from the germline V gene. The DNA for the CDR3 is TGTGCCAGCTTCTCTGTCGGCGAGCAGTACTTC. This translates into CASFSVGEQYF.

This chain uses TRBV11-3 with TRBJ2-7; 12 positions agree with TRBD1. CDR1 and CDR2 (germline): SGHNT, YENEEA. V shed 7 bases and J 7 bases; nucleotides not matched to a gene: 8. This CDR3 spans 14 amino acids. CDR3 sequence: CASKGTGGRWEQYV. CDR3 nucleotides: TGTGCCAGCAAGGGGACAGGGGGCCGCTGGGAGCAGTACGTC.

The chain carries TRBV9 and TRBJ2-5, with D tentatively TRBD2 (5 bases). The CDR3 length is 13 residues. V lost 5 bases to trimming and J lost 2 bases, with 10 bases between them. The germline CDR1 and CDR2 sequences are SGDLS and YYNGEE. The CDR3 reads CASSAGIQETQYF. Written as DNA, the CDR3 is TGTGCCAGCAGTGCCGGGATTCAAGAGACCCAGTACTTC.

The genes are TRBV28 and TRBJ1-2; no definite D call. Germline CDR1 and CDR2: MDHEN and SYDVKM. Trimming stripped 7 bases from V and 8 bases from J, with 14 bases between. The CDR3 contains 12 residues. The CDR3 nucleotides read TGTGCCAGCAAGGTGGCAGTCGGGGGCTACACCTTC. Its protein is CASKVAVGGYTF.

V and J are TRBV7-9 and TRBJ2-2; 9 nucleotides align to TRBD2. The CDR3 runs 15 residues. The germline V gene has CDR1 SEHNR and CDR2 FQNEAQ (reference sequence). V gave up 3 bases and J gave up 5 bases; unmatched junction bases: 4. The DNA of the CDR3 is TGTGCCAGCAGCTTTAAAAGCGGGAGGACCGGGGAGCTGTTTTTT. As protein: CASSFKSGRTGELFF.

CDR3 amino acids: CASSRATGLETQYF. CDR3 DNA sequence: TGTGCCAGCAGCCGAGCAACAGGGCTGGAGACCCAGTACTTC. This chain uses TRBV27 with TRBJ2-5, with D perhaps TRBD1 (6 bases). This CDR3 is 14 amino acids long. V lost 6 bases to trimming and J lost 5 bases, with 16 bases between them. The germline V gene has CDR1 MNHEY and CDR2 SMNVEV (reference sequence).

The chain joins TRBV5-4 to TRBJ1-1; 9 bases are shared with TRBD1. The CDR3 runs 18 residues. After removal of 4 bases from V and 3 bases from J, the junction contained 16 bases not matched to a gene. The germline V gene encodes CDR1 SGHNT and CDR2 YYREEE (reference sequence). Here the CDR3 DNA reads TGTGCCAGCAGCCAGGGACAGGGAGCCTCCCGGAGGGACACTGAAGCTTTCTTT. Amino acids: CASSQGQGASRRDTEAFF. The full variable domain, completed using reference TRBV5-4 and TRBJ1-1, is ETGVTQSPTHLIKTRGQQVTLRCSSQSGHNTVSWYQQALGQGPQFIFQYYREEENGRGNFPPRFSGLQFPNYSSELNVNALELDDSALYLCASSQGQGASRRDTEAFFGQGTRLTVV.